This TCR beta chain was sequenced in a study of shared clonotypes between healthy human individuals. About the research overall: The donor group consisted of a couple of women and three men, aged 18 to 49. Study conclusions and caveats: Generally, estimated richness proved larger in naive subsets than it did in memory subsets.

Naive CD8 isolation took CD45RO-negative cells positively selected for CCR7 and excluded terminally differentiated effector memory CD45RA+ cells. The CDR3 is made up of 14 amino acids. Trimming cost V 2 bases and J 0 bases, with 6 bases left between them. Germline V gene lookup returns CDR1 SGHDT and CDR2 YYEEEE. For this clone: Antigen unknown.

Here immunoSEQ multiplex PCR was the method, and the copy in TCRdb shows in-frame clones only, minus some. This sample has around 1.9 million clones; 85% to 95% occur once, and the top ten carry around 1.7%. The chain has TRBV5-6 and TRBJ2-1, with D possibly being TRBD2 (5 bases). The clonotype originates from a man between 18 and 29 years old in good health. Some clones in this sample may be carry-over from other donors' samples. Sequencing used naive CD8+ T cells from PBMCs. Written as DNA, the CDR3 is TGTGCCAGCAGCTTAGCGGTCTCCTACAATGAGCAGTTCTTC. Its translation: CASSLAVSYNEQFF.